These 14 T cell receptor beta chains came from one sample sequenced in a study of blood T cell repertoires in COVID-19. Sequencing was performed with immunoSEQ multiplex PCR; in TCRdb, only in-frame clones are kept and a portion is missing. The sample includes approximately 66,000 clones, roughly 80% of them seen just once. Sequences were obtained from peripheral blood. Receptors originate from a man in his sixties with acute or convalescent COVID-19.

The chain combines TRBV7-2 with TRBJ2-7; TRBD1 might be the D (8 bases). V was clipped by 5 bases and J by 0 bases, with 14 bases between them. This CDR3 is built from 15 residues. The V gene's germline CDR1 is SGHTA and CDR2 FQGNSA. CDR3 DNA: TGTGCCAGCAGCCTACAGGGGGGGACCTCCTACGAGCAGTACGTC. This encodes CASSLQGGTSYEQYV.

This chain joins TRBV5-4 and TRBJ2-5; 7 nucleotides line up with TRBD2. This CDR3 comprises 15 residues. The J segment lost 2 bases and the V segment lost 4 bases, leaving 8 bases of the junction unmatched. Germline CDR1 SGHNT, CDR2 YYREEE (reference sequence). The CDR3: CASSEETSLQETQYF. The CDR3 nucleotides are TGTGCCAGCAGCGAAGAGACTAGCCTTCAAGAGACCCAGTACTTC.

The chain couples TRBV5-4 to TRBJ2-5; 13 bases match TRBD2. Germline V gene data show CDR1 as SGHNT and CDR2 as YYREEE (reference sequence). The CDR3 spans 16 residues. V trimming: 10 bases; J trimming: 4 bases; junction bases outside the gene matches: 13. The CDR3 region has the DNA TGTGCCGGCTCAACTAGCGGGAGGGCCGAGGGAGAGACCCAGTACTTC. Its translation is CAGSTSGRAEGETQYF.

This clone has just one count. The V gene is TRBV28, the J gene TRBJ2-5; possibly TRBD2 for D (7 bases). CDR3 length equals 14 residues. Germline V lookup: CDR1 MDHEN, CDR2 SYDVKM. V was clipped by 7 bases and J by 5 bases, with 17 bases between them. The DNA of the CDR3 is TGTGCCAGCAAGCCGGGGGGCCTAGGGGAGACCCAGTACTTC. This translates into CASKPGGLGETQYF. Complete variable domain (other parts from reference TRBV28 and TRBJ2-5): DVKVTQSSRYLVKRTGEKVFLECVQDMDHENMFWYRQDPGLGLRLIYFSYDVKMKEKGDIPEGYSVSREKKERFSLILESASTNQTSMYLCASKPGGLGETQYFGPGTRLLVL.

This clone was counted only a few times. The chain joins TRBV7-2 to TRBJ1-5, with a possible D match to TRBD1 (5 bases). Deletions cut 2 bases from V and 9 bases from J, with 17 bases between. Germline lookup yields CDR1 SGHTA and CDR2 FQGNSA. The CDR3 is made up of 15 amino acids. The CDR3 DNA reads TGTGCCAGCAGCTTACAGGGTTCCCTCGTTCCGCCCCAGCATTTT. Translated, it gives CASSLQGSLVPPQHF.

The V and J genes are TRBV3-1 (or the pseudogene TRBV3-2) and TRBJ1-3, with TRBD1 matching 8 bases. Germline V gene sequence: CDR1 LGHDT, CDR2 YNNKEL (reference sequence). The V segment lost 4 bases and the J segment 4 bases; nucleotides outside the gene matches: 9. This CDR3 comprises 16 residues. The CDR3 DNA reads as TGTGCCAGCAGCCTTCCCAGGACAGGGCCAGGAAACACCATATATTTT. Translation: CASSLPRTGPGNTIYF.

This clone was seen a single time. The chain links TRBV20-1 to TRBJ2-7; D unclear. This CDR3 is built from 11 residues. CDR1 and CDR2 (germline): DFQATT, SNEGSKA (reference sequence). V lost 3 bases to trimming and J lost 3 bases, with 6 bases between them. This CDR3 is CSARRSYEQYF. CDR3 bases: TGCAGTGCTAGGAGAAGCTACGAGCAGTACTTC.

This clone was counted a few times. This chain connects TRBV30 to TRBJ2-7; no clear D. The CDR3 length is 13 residues. Germline values: CDR1 GTSNPN, CDR2 SVGIG (reference sequence). With 0 bases removed from V and 3 bases from J, the gap between germline ends came to 9 bases. CDR3 region: CAWSVALYYEQYF. The DNA for the CDR3 is TGTGCCTGGAGTGTAGCGCTTTACTACGAGCAGTACTTC.

The CDR3 is CASSTPEIGGYTF. The CDR3 DNA is TGCGCCAGCAGCACCCCGGAGATCGGTGGCTACACCTTC. The V and J genes are TRBV5-1 and TRBJ1-2; the D is unclear. The CDR3 runs 13 residues. The ends were cut back, 4 bases at V and 7 bases at J, with 14 bases in the middle. Germline assignment: CDR1 SGHRS and CDR2 YFSETQ.

This clone was found a few times. The rearrangement uses TRBV30 and TRBJ2-3; TRBD1 aligns across 9 bases. Germline values: CDR1 GTSNPN, CDR2 SVGIG (reference sequence). The CDR3 is 11 amino acids. J gave up 5 bases and V 7 bases, and 1 base lay outside the gene matches. The CDR3 nucleotides are TGTGCCTCGGACAGGGGAGATACGCAGTATTTT. It codes for CASDRGDTQYF. Filled out from reference TRBV30 and TRBJ2-3, the complete variable domain reads SQTIHQWPATLVQPVGSPLSLECTVEGTSNPNLYWYRQAAGRGLQLLFYSVGIGQISSEVPQNLSASRPQDRQFILSSKKLLLSDSGFYLCASDRGDTQYFGPGTRLTVL.

This clone was found a few times. At the DNA level, this CDR3 is encoded by other sequences in the same sample as well. The chain combines TRBV6-1 with TRBJ2-5, with D hard to call. The V gene lost 3 bases and the J gene lost 2 bases, with 7 bases spanning the gap. There are 13 residues in the CDR3. Germline values: CDR1 MNHNS, CDR2 SASEGT. CDR3 coding DNA: TGTGCCAGCAGTGAGTGGCGGCAAGAGACCCAGTACTTC. Amino acid sequence: CASSEWRQETQYF.

This chain joins TRBV12-3 or TRBV12-4 and TRBJ1-3; D is ambiguous. The CDR3 spans 13 residues. With 3 bases removed from V and 3 bases from J, the gap between germline ends came to 6 bases. The CDR3 nucleotides are TGTGCCAGCAGTTTTGAGAATGGAAACACCATATATTTT. This sequence encodes CASSFENGNTIYF.

This clone was observed a single time. The chain links TRBV24-1 to TRBJ2-5; 11 nucleotides match TRBD1. Germline-derived CDR1 and CDR2 are KGHDR and SFDVKD. This CDR3 region has 16 residues. The V segment lost 4 bases and the J segment 5 bases; nucleotides outside the gene matches: 8. CDR3 nucleotide sequence: TGTGCCACCAGTGAACCCCGGACAGGGGGCGGGGAGACCCAGTACTTC. Amino acids: CATSEPRTGGGETQYF.

V gene TRBV11-3 combines with J gene TRBJ1-3; D remains ambiguous. This CDR3 region has 14 residues. Trimming stripped 5 bases from V and 0 bases from J, with 8 bases between. CDR1 is SGHNT, CDR2 YENEEA, per germline. The CDR3 DNA sequence: TGTGCCAGCAGCGACCGGAGCTCTGGAAACACCATATATTTT. Amino acids: CASSDRSSGNTIYF. Variable domain in full (rest from reference TRBV11-3 and TRBJ1-3): EAGVVQSPRYKIIEKKQPVAFWCNPISGHNTLYWYLQNLGQGPELLIRYENEEAVDDSQLPKDRFSAERLKGVDSTLKIQPAELGDSAVYLCASSDRSSGNTIYFGEGSWLTVV.